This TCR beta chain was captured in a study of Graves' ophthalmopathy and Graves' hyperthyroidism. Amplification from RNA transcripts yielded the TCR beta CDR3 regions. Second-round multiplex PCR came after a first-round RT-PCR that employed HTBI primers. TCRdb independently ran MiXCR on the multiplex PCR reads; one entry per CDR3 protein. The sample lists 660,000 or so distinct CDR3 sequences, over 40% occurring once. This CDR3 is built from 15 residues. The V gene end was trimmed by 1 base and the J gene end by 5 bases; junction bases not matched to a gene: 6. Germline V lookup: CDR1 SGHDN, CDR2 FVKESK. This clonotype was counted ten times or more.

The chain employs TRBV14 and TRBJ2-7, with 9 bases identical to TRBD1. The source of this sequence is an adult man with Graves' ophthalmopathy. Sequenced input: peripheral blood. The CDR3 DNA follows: TGTGCCAGCAGCCAAGTGGGACAGGGTTTGCACGAGCAGTACTTC. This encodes CASSQVGQGLHEQYF.